The 10 T cell receptor beta chains presented below share a single source sample, sequenced in a study of blood T cell repertoires in COVID-19. TCRdb keeps only in-frame clones here, not all; method: immunoSEQ multiplex PCR. The sample lists 300,000 to 400,000 clones, 70% to 90% occurring once. The sample comprised peripheral blood. The receptors originated from a woman between 25 and 40 years old with COVID-19, enrolled during active disease.

This rearrangement joins TRBV28 to TRBJ2-1; D might be TRBD2 (6 bases). V shed 7 bases and J shed 1 base, with 23 bases lying between them. Germline values: CDR1 MDHEN, CDR2 SYDVKM. This CDR3 is built from 18 residues. The DNA of the CDR3 is TGTGCCAGCAAAGGGCCAGGAGGGATGGCGTTTTCCTACAATGAGCAGTTCTTC. Protein: CASKGPGGMAFSYNEQFF. Together with reference TRBV28 and TRBJ2-1, the CDR3 gives the full variable domain: DVKVTQSSRYLVKRTGEKVFLECVQDMDHENMFWYRQDPGLGLRLIYFSYDVKMKEKGDIPEGYSVSREKKERFSLILESASTNQTSMYLCASKGPGGMAFSYNEQFFGPGTRLTVL.

This chain links TRBV11-2 with TRBJ2-1, with a possible D match to TRBD2 (5 bases). This CDR3 comprises 13 residues. Trimming pared 3 bases from V and 4 bases from J, leaving 7 bases between. Germline loops: CDR1 SGHAT, CDR2 FQNNGV. In DNA form, the CDR3 reads TGTGCCAGCAGCTTCGGGATATACAATGAGCAGTTCTTC. Its translation is CASSFGIYNEQFF.

The chain employs TRBV7-9 and TRBJ2-3, with D possibly TRBD2 on 6 matching bases. The germline V gene has CDR1 SEHNR and CDR2 FQNEAQ (reference sequence). The V end lost 3 bases, the J end lost 2 bases, and 12 bases lay between the germline ends. CDR3 length: 15 residues. In DNA, the CDR3 is TGTGCCAGCAGCTTCCGGGACTCCCACACAGATACGCAGTATTTT. Protein: CASSFRDSHTDTQYF.

This sequence joins TRBV14 and TRBJ2-1; no firm D call. From germline, CDR1 is SGHDN and CDR2 FVKESK. This CDR3 comprises 14 residues. V was cut by 8 bases and J by 4 bases, with 15 bases left in between. DNA of the CDR3: TGTGCCAGCTGTCCGGAATCCGGGTACAATGAGCAGTTCTTC. Protein sequence: CASCPESGYNEQFF.

This clone was counted a few times. J is TRBJ1-2 and V is TRBV7-2; possible D gene TRBD1, 6 bases. Germline V gene lookup returns CDR1 SGHTA and CDR2 FQGNSA. V was cut by 6 bases and J by 7 bases, with 15 bases left in between. This CDR3 is 13 amino acids long. For the CDR3, the DNA is TGTGCCAGCAGGCCGCCGGGGGGCTCTGGCTACACCTTC. It encodes CASRPPGGSGYTF.

DNA for the CDR3: TGCGCCAGCAGCCAAGATCGGGGGGGCAGGGGAACTACGGATACGCAGTATTTT. Translated: CASSQDRGGRGTTDTQYF. The rearrangement uses TRBV4-1 and TRBJ2-3; the match to TRBD2 covers 8 bases. The germline V gene has CDR1 MGHRA and CDR2 YSYEKL. This CDR3 is built from 18 residues. J lost 6 bases, V lost 0 bases, and 14 bases had no gene match.

In this sample, this clone turned up once. The J gene is TRBJ2-2, the V gene TRBV10-2; possible D gene TRBD2, 5 bases. Germline CDR1 and CDR2: WSHSY and SAAADI. This CDR3 contains 17 residues. V shed 2 bases and J shed 5 bases, with 18 bases lying between them. The CDR3 DNA reads as TGCGCCAGCAGTGAGGTTGTGGCGGGCCCCTGGACCGGGGAGCTGTTTTTT. Its translation: CASSEVVAGPWTGELFF.

The chain couples TRBV12-3 or TRBV12-4 to TRBJ1-2, with D uncertain. V lost 3 bases, J lost 1 base, and 6 bases lay in between. The CDR3 sequence is 13 residues long. In DNA form, the CDR3 reads TGTGCCAGCAGTTTTAGTGGTAACTATGGCTACACCTTC. Translating it yields CASSFSGNYGYTF.

This chain joins TRBV20-1 and TRBJ2-7; D uncertain. This CDR3 region has 11 residues. Germline V gives CDR1 DFQATT, CDR2 SNEGSKA (reference sequence). V was trimmed by 5 bases and J by 6 bases, leaving 11 bases between them. The CDR3 region is CSALLDLEQYF. The CDR3, as DNA: TGCAGTGCTTTATTAGATCTCGAGCAGTACTTC.

The chain recombines TRBV7-8 with TRBJ2-1; D unclear. Germline assignment: CDR1 SGHVS and CDR2 FQNEAQ. This CDR3 region has 14 residues. The V and J ends lost 0 bases and 0 bases respectively, with 3 bases between them. The CDR3 spells CASSLANSYNEQFF. The CDR3 DNA is TGTGCCAGCAGCTTAGCCAACTCCTACAATGAGCAGTTCTTC. Supplemented by reference TRBV7-8 and TRBJ2-1, the full variable domain reads GAGVSQSPRYKVAKRGQDVALRCDPISGHVSLFWYQQALGQGPEFLTYFQNEAQLDKSGLPSDRFFAERPEGSVSTLKIQRTQQEDSAVYLCASSLANSYNEQFFGPGTRLTVL.